A single T cell receptor (beta chain) is shown here with its context. This record comes from a study of T cells in Graves' hyperthyroidism and ophthalmopathy. Study at large: Once the initial diagnosis was made, peripheral blood was obtained before any treatment.

From RNA transcripts, TCR beta CDR3 regions were amplified. The HTBI primer set drove a first-round RT-PCR of the TCR CDR3. MiXCR was run by TCRdb on the multiplex PCR reads, yielding one entry per CDR3 protein. The repertoire holds about 380,000 distinct CDR3 sequences, with approximately 17% as singletons. Germline values: CDR1 LNHDA, CDR2 SQIVND (reference sequence). J was trimmed by 5 bases and V by 6 bases; bases with no gene match: 11. The CDR3 length is 16 residues. Clinical symptoms, serum thyroxine, TRAb, thyroid ultrasound and orbital computed tomography established diagnosis. The sequenced sample was blood. The origin of this receptor is a man between 18 and 29 years old with Graves' ophthalmopathy. This rearrangement joins TRBV19 to TRBJ1-5; TRBD1 agrees at 9 bases. CDR3 DNA sequence: TGTGCCAGTAGCATGCTACAGGGGGCTCTCCATCAGCCCCAGCATTTT. It codes for CASSMLQGALHQPQHF.